The present entry profiles one T cell receptor beta chain with its context. Its recognized antigen is unknown. One base away there is no much larger clone; base qualities are not given. This sample was included in a study of T cell responses to AZD1222 COVID-19 vaccine (dated by TCRdb to the early 2020s). Background for the entire study: TCR sequencing was performed for about 250 trial participants, of whom about 200 were given two doses of AZD1222 and about 25 were given two doses of MenACWY control vaccine. Trial participants were enrolled by age into subgroups of 18-55, 56-69 and 70-plus years, and approximately 150, 30 and 60 TCR-sequenced participants, respectively, were included in these subgroups.

The CDR3 regions of human TCRbeta chains were analyzed by immunosequencing. The published analysis was carried out like this. Repertoire TCRs were matched against a reference library of SARS-CoV-2-specific TCRs generated with the MIRA antigen-specificity platform. Breadth was defined as the fraction of unique TCRs that were SARS-CoV-2-associated. Depth was defined as the fraction of total T cells that were SARS-CoV-2-associated. Using the MIRA data, each spike-specific TCR was assigned both to the spike region to which the TCR was reactive and to a CD4 or CD8 class. Log10-transformed breadth and depth values were compared by one-way ANOVA with Sidak's multiple comparisons tests. TCRdb stores this immuneACCESS table with in-frame sequences only. Part of the clones is absent; in the studies checked, under half of the shortfall reflects unresolved V genes, and no reason is known for the rest. D and trimming were read from the DNA, whereas the V and J calls and clone size are those reported in that table. A total of approximately 150,000 clones appear in this sample, approximately 91% of them only once. The ten largest account for 1.9% of the sample.

Reading the label with the study, this specimen's time point is: about 28 days (+/-7) after the second vaccine dose. Because spike-specific TCR depth and breadth did not differ between the two schedules, AZD1222 recipients who got a second dose at roughly 4 weeks were pooled with those who got a second dose at roughly 12 weeks. The vaccinee samples were drawn from two UK trials, COV001 and COV002, one of which was a single-blind randomized controlled phase 2/3 trial testing AZD1222 (ChAdOx1 nCoV-19) in healthy adults. Trial participant PBMC samples were collected at day 0 and day 28 after the second dose for TCRbeta chain sequencing. Between the V and J ends, shortened by 5 bases and 5 bases respectively, the junction contains 19 bases. The CDR3 starts with the cysteine, ends with the phenylalanine, and has 16 residues. The kept DNA is CDR3 alone, 48 bases in frame from the first base. Taken from the germline V gene (reference sequence), the CDR1 and CDR2 loops are PRHDT and FYEKMQ.

Study-wide conclusions, independent of this receptor: Conclusions about previously exposed vaccinees are limited because only five or six AZD1222 recipients were SARS-CoV-2 seropositive at baseline. Spike-specific TCR breadth and depth rose significantly after two AZD1222 doses compared with day 0 and with MenACWY recipients. In the small 56-69-year group, the increase in depth fell short of significance, most likely because of low power. Vaccine-associated CD4 TCRs spanned the whole spike protein, with dominant responses in regions 160-218 and 743-854. Because no day 14 peak-response samples were available, the repertoires could be characterized only after the peak T cell response. Participants were mostly white British and included more females than males, and it was suggested by the authors that clonal diversity may have been underestimated. Reportedly, almost half of the unique spike-specific TCRs recognized epitopes lying outside the regions that are mutated in the B.1.351 and B.1.1.7 variants.

The chain is encoded by TRBV13 joined to TRBJ2-1; the D gene lacks a confident call. Sequenced here: peripheral blood, sampled 28 days after the second AZD1222 dose. The receptor's source is an adult who received the AZD1222 COVID-19 vaccine. The DNA sequence reads TGTGCCAGCAGCCACGCCCCCCGGGCCCGCAACAATGAGCAGTTCTTC. This translates into CASSHAPRARNNEQFF.